The 30 T cell receptor beta chains below come from one sample, sequenced in a study of memory CD4+ T cells and cytomegalovirus serostatus. The repertoire was sequenced with immunoSEQ multiplex PCR; TCRdb's copy has only in-frame clones and lacks some. This sample has about 53,000 clones; about 81% occur once, and the top ten carry about 1%. The sort gate was single viable CD3+CD4+CD8-CD45RO+ cells for memory CD4+ T cells. Sequencing was carried out using memory CD4+ T cells from blood. These receptors were obtained from an adult in good health and CMV-seronegative.

This chain joins TRBV7-2 and TRBJ1-3; tentative D call: TRBD1 (5 bases). CDR3 size: 17 residues. Trimming shortened V by 5 bases and J by 0 bases, and 17 bases separated the two germline ends. Germline-derived CDR1 and CDR2 are SGHTA and FQGNSA. The CDR3 loop is CASSGRDRRSSGNTIYF. CDR3 in DNA: TGTGCCAGCAGCGGCAGGGACCGAAGAAGCTCTGGAAACACCATATATTTT.

The chain is built from TRBV15 and TRBJ1-2, with a weak D call TRBD1 (5 bases). V shed 1 base and J shed 6 bases, with 9 bases lying between them. Germline CDR1 and CDR2: LNHNV and YYDKDF (reference sequence). The CDR3 is 13 amino acids. In DNA, the CDR3 is TGTGCCACCAGCAGAGCGAAAGGGGATGGCTACACCTTC. This translates into CATSRAKGDGYTF.

The chain has TRBV6-5 and TRBJ2-7; 7 bases are a match to TRBD2. This CDR3 has 14 residues. J was trimmed by 7 bases and V by 6 bases; bases with no gene match: 12. CDR1 and CDR2 from the germline V gene are MNHEY and SVGAGI. As DNA, the CDR3 is TGTGCCAGCAGCCTTGAGCGGGGAAGAGGGGAGCAGTACTTC. It specifies CASSLERGRGEQYF.

The chain recombines TRBV7-2 with TRBJ1-2; D might be TRBD1 (6 bases). The CDR3 totals 14 residues. V lost 0 bases, J lost 5 bases, and 10 bases lay in between. Germline lookup yields CDR1 SGHTA and CDR2 FQGNSA. The CDR3 sequence is CASSLAGQGYGYTF. DNA of the CDR3: TGTGCCAGCAGCTTAGCAGGGCAGGGGTATGGCTACACCTTC.

The chain uses TRBV2 and TRBJ1-1, with D uncertain. The germline V gene encodes CDR1 SNHLY and CDR2 FYNNEI. The CDR3 has 14 amino acids. In DNA, the CDR3 is TGTGCTAGCGTGGATCCTGGGGTGGCCACTGAAGCTTTCTTT. It codes for CASVDPGVATEAFF.

V and J are TRBV7-8 and TRBJ1-1; tentatively, D is TRBD1 (5 bases). Germline CDR1 SGHVS, CDR2 FQNEAQ. CDR3 length: 13 residues. The ends were cut back, 4 bases at V and 1 base at J, with 7 bases in the middle. The CDR3 DNA is TGTGCCAGCAGCTGGGGACGGAACACTGAAGCTTTCTTT. This sequence encodes CASSWGRNTEAFF.

The J gene is TRBJ1-1, the V gene TRBV6-6; no clear D. Germline V gene data show CDR1 as MNHNY and CDR2 as SVGAGI (reference sequence). The V gene lost 4 bases and the J gene lost 12 bases, with 18 bases spanning the gap. The CDR3 runs to 13 residues. Here the CDR3 DNA reads TGTGCCAGCAGTTTAACCGGCCTCGTGAAGACTTTCTTT. It translates to CASSLTGLVKTFF.

The CDR3: CASGSPGFWGSPLHF. CDR3 DNA sequence: TGTGCCAGCGGATCGCCCGGCTTCTGGGGCTCACCCCTCCACTTT. The chain is built from TRBV27 and TRBJ1-6; tentatively, D is TRBD1 (5 bases). The CDR3 consists of 15 residues. Per the germline V gene, CDR1 is MNHEY and CDR2 is SMNVEV (reference sequence). V gave up 8 bases and J gave up 10 bases, with 21 bases separating them.

This clone was seen a few times. The V and J genes are TRBV2 and TRBJ1-2; D not resolved. Germline V gene lookup returns CDR1 SNHLY and CDR2 FYNNEI. The CDR3 is 13 residues long. V dropped 4 bases and J dropped 4 bases, with 10 bases sitting between them. CDR3 in DNA: TGTGCCAGCAGTGGTGACGGTTTCTATGGCTACACCTTC. Protein product: CASSGDGFYGYTF. Combining the CDR3 with reference TRBV2 and TRBJ1-2 gives the whole variable domain EPEVTQTPSHQVTQMGQEVILRCVPISNHLYFYWYRQILGQKVEFLVSFYNNEISEKSEIFDDQFSVERPDGSNFTLKIRSTKLEDSAMYFCASSGDGFYGYTFGSGTRLTVV.

The V gene is TRBV29-1, the J gene TRBJ2-2, with D unclear. This CDR3 contains 15 residues. V was clipped by 4 bases and J by 0 bases, with 12 bases between them. The germline V gene has CDR1 SQVTM and CDR2 ANQGSEA. CDR3 residues: CSVAPENANTGELFF. The CDR3 region has the DNA TGCAGCGTTGCCCCAGAGAACGCGAACACCGGGGAGCTGTTTTTT.

V gene TRBV18 combines with J gene TRBJ2-7, with TRBD2 as a possible D gene (5 bases). Germline lookup yields CDR1 KGHSH and CDR2 LQKENI. The CDR3 is 12 residues long. V lost 2 bases and J 5 bases, leaving 7 bases between the germline ends. CDR3 loop: CASSPFGDEQYF. The CDR3 region has the DNA TGTGCCAGCTCACCATTCGGGGACGAGCAGTACTTC.

This clone occurred once. The rearrangement links TRBV18 to TRBJ2-7; 9 nucleotides line up with TRBD1. J was trimmed by 3 bases and V by 5 bases; bases with no gene match: 5. Looked up from germline, CDR1 is KGHSH and CDR2 is LQKENI. The CDR3 totals 14 residues. The DNA for the CDR3 is TGTGCCAGCTCAGGAACGACAGGGGGCTACGAGCAGTACTTC. Its translation: CASSGTTGGYEQYF.

The chain is built from TRBV7-2 and TRBJ1-1, with D hard to call. Germline V gives CDR1 SGHTA, CDR2 FQGNSA. V was shortened by 1 base and J by 0 bases, with 6 bases between the two germline ends. The CDR3 runs to 14 residues. CDR3 DNA sequence: TGTGCCAGCAGCTTAGATTTCATGAACACTGAAGCTTTCTTT. Its translation is CASSLDFMNTEAFF.

The chain joins TRBV11-1 to TRBJ2-3, with no clear D. There are 15 residues in the CDR3. Germline V gene lookup returns CDR1 SGHAT and CDR2 FQDESV (reference sequence). Trimming removed 5 bases at V and 3 bases at J, with 15 bases between. In nucleotides, the CDR3 is TGTGCCAGCAGCATCGGGCAAAGGCGGACAGATACGCAGTATTTT. This sequence encodes CASSIGQRRTDTQYF.

V gene TRBV5-1 combines with J gene TRBJ2-5; TRBD2 matches 11 bases. J gave up 6 bases and V 4 bases, and 8 bases lay outside the gene matches. Germline values: CDR1 SGHRS, CDR2 YFSETQ. The CDR3 runs to 15 residues. The CDR3 sequence: CASSRGASGRQTQYF. CDR3 DNA: TGCGCCAGCAGCCGGGGGGCTAGCGGGAGGCAGACCCAGTACTTC. The variable domain in full, completed from reference TRBV5-1 and TRBJ2-5, reads KAGVTQTPRYLIKTRGQQVTLSCSPISGHRSVSWYQQTPGQGLQFLFEYFSETQRNKGNFPGRFSGRQFSNSRSEMNVSTLELGDSALYLCASSRGASGRQTQYFGPGTRLLVL.

This clone came up a few times. The chain couples TRBV27 to TRBJ1-1; D ambiguous. Trimming shortened V by 6 bases and J by 1 base, and 12 bases separated the two germline ends. Germline values: CDR1 MNHEY, CDR2 SMNVEV (reference sequence). The CDR3 is 14 residues long. The CDR3 here is CASSFLAGNTEAFF. Here the CDR3 DNA reads TGTGCCAGCAGCTTCCTTGCCGGGAACACTGAAGCTTTCTTT.

Only one count was recorded for this clone. The V gene is TRBV7-2, the J gene TRBJ1-6; 7 bases fit TRBD1. The CDR3 is 16 amino acids. Per germline, CDR1 SGHTA and CDR2 FQGNSA. V lost 1 base to trimming and J lost 3 bases; unmatched junction nucleotides: 3. The CDR3 sequence is CASSLGTGVYNSPLHF. The CDR3 DNA is TGTGCCAGCAGCTTAGGGACAGGTGTCTATAATTCACCCCTCCACTTT.

The rearrangement uses TRBV5-1 and TRBJ2-7; the match to TRBD2 covers 9 bases. Unmatched junction bases numbered 7, after V lost 0 bases and J lost 3 bases. The CDR3 sequence is 16 residues long. In germline, CDR1 is SGHRS, CDR2 YFSETQ. DNA of the CDR3: TGCGCCAGCAGCTTGGCCGGAACTAGCGGGTTCTACGAGCAGTACTTC. Translation gives CASSLAGTSGFYEQYF.

The chain uses TRBV18 and TRBJ2-5, with a possible D match to TRBD1 (5 bases). The CDR3 loop spans 16 amino acids. V lost 1 base and J lost 7, with 19 bases in between. CDR1 KGHSH and CDR2 LQKENI come from the germline V gene. In DNA, the CDR3 is TGTGCCAGCTCACCACGGTCTATGGCAGGGTATGGGACCCAGTACTTC. It is translated as CASSPRSMAGYGTQYF.

This chain uses TRBV19 with TRBJ2-1; 10 positions match TRBD2. Germline trimming cut 7 bases from V and 3 bases from J; bases unmatched to any gene: 6. This CDR3 has 15 amino acids. CDR1 LNHDA and CDR2 SQIVND come from the germline V gene (reference sequence). The CDR3 loop is CASKTLAGDYNEQFF. CDR3 bases: TGTGCCAGTAAAACCCTAGCGGGGGACTACAATGAGCAGTTCTTC.

V is TRBV6-1 and J is TRBJ2-7; D is possibly TRBD2 (6 bases). Trimming removed 3 bases from V and 2 bases from J, with 8 bases in between. The CDR3 is 13 residues long. Germline V CDR1 and CDR2: MNHNS, SASEGT. The chain's CDR3 is CASSDSGPYEQYF. The CDR3 bases are TGTGCCAGCAGTGATAGCGGCCCCTACGAGCAGTACTTC.

The chain's CDR3 is CASSYRTSGMEEQYF. The CDR3, as DNA: TGTGCCAGCAGCTACAGGACTAGCGGGATGGAGGAGCAGTACTTC. The chain is built from TRBV7-9 and TRBJ2-7; TRBD2 matches 12 bases. The CDR3 consists of 15 residues. The trim removed 4 bases at V and 7 bases at J, leaving 8 bases unmatched. CDR1 and CDR2 (germline): SEHNR, FQNEAQ (reference sequence).

This clone was detected only a few times. The chain combines TRBV7-8 with TRBJ1-1; D ambiguous. The CDR3 has 12 amino acids. Germline assignment: CDR1 SGHVS and CDR2 FQNEAQ. V dropped 1 base and J dropped 4 bases, with 4 bases sitting between them. CDR3: CASSLDGTEAFF. CDR3 nucleotides: TGTGCCAGCAGCTTAGATGGCACTGAAGCTTTCTTT.

The J gene is TRBJ2-1, the V gene TRBV29-1; 7 bases match TRBD1. Germline CDR1 is SQVTM and CDR2 is ANQGSEA. V gave up 5 bases and J gave up 12 bases; unmatched junction bases: 13. This CDR3 spans 13 amino acids. CDR3 nucleotides: TGCAGCGTTTCCGGGACAGCTATCAAGGGGCAGTTCTTC. The encoded protein is CSVSGTAIKGQFF.

This chain links TRBV12-5 with TRBJ1-2; D uncertain. Germline lookup yields CDR1 LGHNT and CDR2 FRNRAP. This CDR3 contains 14 residues. The V and J ends lost 6 bases and 4 bases respectively, with 15 bases between them. This CDR3 is CASGLDSRGYGYTF. CDR3 in DNA: TGTGCTAGTGGCCTAGATAGCCGGGGCTATGGCTACACCTTC.

The chain has TRBV5-4 and TRBJ2-7; D possibly uses TRBD1 or TRBD2 (5 bases each). Germline values: CDR1 SGHNT, CDR2 YYREEE (reference sequence). CDR3 length: 15 amino acids. Deletions cut 0 bases from V and 2 bases from J, with 12 bases between. The chain's CDR3 is CASSLGGIGTYEQYF. The CDR3 DNA reads as TGTGCCAGCAGCTTGGGGGGGATCGGGACCTACGAGCAGTACTTC.

This chain connects TRBV6-5 to TRBJ1-1; weak D call: TRBD1 (5 bases). Trimming pared 0 bases from V and 3 bases from J, leaving 5 bases between. The CDR3 sequence is 13 residues long. Looked up from germline, CDR1 is MNHEY and CDR2 is SVGAGI. In DNA, the CDR3 is TGTGCCAGCAGTTACTCCAGGGACACTGAAGCTTTCTTT. It specifies CASSYSRDTEAFF.

This clone was observed once. CDR3: CASSESPYEQYF. CDR3 coding DNA: TGTGCCAGCAGTGAATCCCCCTACGAGCAGTACTTC. This chain uses TRBV2 with TRBJ2-7; D unresolved. V lost 2 bases and J 2 bases, leaving 4 bases between the germline ends. Per the germline V gene, CDR1 is SNHLY and CDR2 is FYNNEI. The length of the CDR3 is 12 residues.

The V call is TRBV15, the J call TRBJ1-1; TRBD1 is a possible D gene (6 bases). The V gene lost 0 bases and the J gene lost 5 bases, with 19 bases spanning the gap. The CDR3 loop spans 17 amino acids. Germline-derived CDR1 and CDR2 are LNHNV and YYDKDF (reference sequence). The DNA of the CDR3 is TGTGCCACCAGCAGAGATTTGGCCGGGGGGCGAGGAACTGAAGCTTTCTTT. Amino acid sequence: CATSRDLAGGRGTEAFF.

This rearrangement joins TRBV4-2 to TRBJ2-1; the match to TRBD2 covers 9 bases. Germline V gene lookup returns CDR1 LGHNA and CDR2 YNFKEQ. The trim removed 3 bases at V and 1 base at J, leaving 4 bases unmatched. The CDR3 spans 16 residues. DNA of the CDR3: TGTGCCAGCAGCCAGCGGGGGGGACTATCCTACAATGAGCAGTTCTTC. Translation gives CASSQRGGLSYNEQFF.